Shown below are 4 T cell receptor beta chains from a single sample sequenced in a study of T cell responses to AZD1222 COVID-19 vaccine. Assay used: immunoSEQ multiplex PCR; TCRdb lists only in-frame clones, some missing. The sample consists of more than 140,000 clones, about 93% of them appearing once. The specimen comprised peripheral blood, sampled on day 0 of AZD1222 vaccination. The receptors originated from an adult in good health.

CDR3 protein: CASSETPNTGELFF. As DNA, the CDR3 is TGTGCCAGCAGCGAGACACCGAACACCGGGGAGCTGTTTTTT. The rearrangement uses TRBV9 and TRBJ2-2; no clear D gene. This CDR3 spans 14 amino acids. In germline, CDR1 is SGDLS, CDR2 YYNGEE. V shed 3 bases and J shed 0 bases, with 6 bases lying between them. The variable domain in full, with the rest retrieved from reference TRBV9 and TRBJ2-2, is DSGVTQTPKHLITATGQRVTLRCSPRSGDLSVYWYQQSLDQGLQFLIQYYNGEERAKGNILERFSAQQFPDLHSELNLSSLELGDSALYFCASSETPNTGELFFGEGSRLTVL.

CDR3 DNA: TGTGCCAGCACCGACTCGTTAAGGGTGGCTTTCTTT. Protein: CASTDSLRVAFF. J is TRBJ1-1 and V is TRBV28, with D hard to call. Germline CDR1 MDHEN, CDR2 SYDVKM. V was cut by 7 bases and J by 11 bases, with 17 bases left in between. The CDR3 has 12 residues.

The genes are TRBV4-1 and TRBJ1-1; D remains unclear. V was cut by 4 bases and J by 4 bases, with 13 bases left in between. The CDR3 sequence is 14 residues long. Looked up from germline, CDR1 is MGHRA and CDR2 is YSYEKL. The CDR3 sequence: CASSLVEGGTEAFF. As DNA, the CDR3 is TGCGCCAGCAGCCTCGTGGAGGGCGGCACTGAAGCTTTCTTT.

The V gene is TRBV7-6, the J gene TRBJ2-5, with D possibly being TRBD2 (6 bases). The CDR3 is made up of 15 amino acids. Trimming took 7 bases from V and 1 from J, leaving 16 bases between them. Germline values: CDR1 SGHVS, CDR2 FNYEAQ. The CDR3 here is CASKPGSGSQETQYF. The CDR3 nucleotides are TGTGCCAGCAAGCCAGGGAGCGGGTCCCAAGAGACCCAGTACTTC.